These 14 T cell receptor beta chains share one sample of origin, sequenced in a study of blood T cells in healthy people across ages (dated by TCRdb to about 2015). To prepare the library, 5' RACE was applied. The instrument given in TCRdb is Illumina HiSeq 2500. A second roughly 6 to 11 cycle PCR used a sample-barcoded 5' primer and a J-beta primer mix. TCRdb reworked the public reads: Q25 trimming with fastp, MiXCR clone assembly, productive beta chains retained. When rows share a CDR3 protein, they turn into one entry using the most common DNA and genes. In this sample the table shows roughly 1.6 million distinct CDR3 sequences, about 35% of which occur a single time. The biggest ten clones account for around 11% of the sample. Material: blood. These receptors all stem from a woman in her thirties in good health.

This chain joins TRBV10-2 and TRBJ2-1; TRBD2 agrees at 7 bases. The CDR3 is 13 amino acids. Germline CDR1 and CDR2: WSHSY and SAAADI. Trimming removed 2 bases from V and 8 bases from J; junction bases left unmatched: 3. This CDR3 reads CASSEGGGYEQFF. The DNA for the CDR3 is TGCGCCAGCAGTGAGGGGGGAGGGTATGAGCAGTTCTTC.

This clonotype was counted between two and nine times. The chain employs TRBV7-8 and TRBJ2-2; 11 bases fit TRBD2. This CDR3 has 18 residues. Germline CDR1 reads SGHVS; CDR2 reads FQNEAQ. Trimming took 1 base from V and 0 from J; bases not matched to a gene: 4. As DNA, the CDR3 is TGTGCCAGCAGCTTAGTCGCTAGCGGGGGGTCGAACACCGGGGAGCTGTTTTTT. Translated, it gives CASSLVASGGSNTGELFF.

CDR3 sequence: CSAALRGPYNEQFF. The CDR3 DNA is TGCAGTGCCGCCCTGAGGGGACCCTACAATGAGCAGTTCTTC. The chain carries TRBV20-1 and TRBJ2-1; D may correspond to TRBD1 or TRBD2 (5 bases each). Germline CDR1 reads DFQATT; CDR2 reads SNEGSKA (reference sequence). Trimming removed 6 bases at V and 2 bases at J, with 14 bases between. The CDR3 sequence is 14 residues long.

Written as DNA, the CDR3 is TGTGCCAGCAGTTCCCGGACGAGCGGGAGCTCTAATGAGCAGTTCTTC. As protein: CASSSRTSGSSNEQFF. This rearrangement joins TRBV27 to TRBJ2-1; 8 bases match TRBD2. There are 16 residues in the CDR3. Germline lookup yields CDR1 MNHEY and CDR2 SMNVEV (reference sequence). Trimming removed 4 bases from V and 7 bases from J; junction bases left unmatched: 12.

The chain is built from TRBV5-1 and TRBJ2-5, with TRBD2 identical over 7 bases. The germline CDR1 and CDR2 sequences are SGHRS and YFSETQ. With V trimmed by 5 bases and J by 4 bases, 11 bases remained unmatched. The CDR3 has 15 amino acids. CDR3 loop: CASSRSSGAGETQYF. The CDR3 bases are TGCGCCAGCAGTCGGTCGAGCGGGGCGGGAGAGACCCAGTACTTC.

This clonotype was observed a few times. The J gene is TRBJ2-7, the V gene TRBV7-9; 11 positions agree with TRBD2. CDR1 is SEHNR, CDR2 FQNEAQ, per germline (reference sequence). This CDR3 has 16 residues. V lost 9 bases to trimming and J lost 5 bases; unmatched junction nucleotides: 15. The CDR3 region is CASSITSGGIMNEQYF. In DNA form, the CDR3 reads TGTGCCAGTAGCATCACTAGCGGGGGTATTATGAACGAGCAGTACTTC.

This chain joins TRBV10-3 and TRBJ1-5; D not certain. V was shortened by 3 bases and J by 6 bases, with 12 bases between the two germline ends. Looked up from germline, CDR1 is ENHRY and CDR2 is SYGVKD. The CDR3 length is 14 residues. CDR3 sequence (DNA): TGTGCCATCAGTGACCCGAGTAACGGTCAGCCCCAGCATTTT. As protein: CAISDPSNGQPQHF.

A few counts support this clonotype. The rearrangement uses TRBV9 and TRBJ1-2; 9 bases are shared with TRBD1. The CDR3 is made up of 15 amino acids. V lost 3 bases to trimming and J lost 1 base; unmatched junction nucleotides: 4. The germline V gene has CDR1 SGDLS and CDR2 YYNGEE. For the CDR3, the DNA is TGTGCCAGCAGCGAGGGGACAGGGATTAACTATGGCTACACCTTC. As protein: CASSEGTGINYGYTF.

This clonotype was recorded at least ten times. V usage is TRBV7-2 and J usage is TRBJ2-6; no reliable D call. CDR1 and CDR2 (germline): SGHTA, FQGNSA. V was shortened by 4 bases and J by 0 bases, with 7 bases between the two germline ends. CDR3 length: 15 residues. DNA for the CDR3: TGTGCCAGCAGCTCCCAGGTCTCTGGGGCCAACGTCCTGACTTTC. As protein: CASSSQVSGANVLTF. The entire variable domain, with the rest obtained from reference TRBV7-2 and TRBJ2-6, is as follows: GAGVSQSPSNKVTEKGKDVELRCDPISGHTALYWYRQSLGQGLEFLIYFQGNSAPDKSGLPSDRFSAERTGGSVSTLTIQRTQQEDSAVYLCASSSQVSGANVLTFGAGSRLTVL.

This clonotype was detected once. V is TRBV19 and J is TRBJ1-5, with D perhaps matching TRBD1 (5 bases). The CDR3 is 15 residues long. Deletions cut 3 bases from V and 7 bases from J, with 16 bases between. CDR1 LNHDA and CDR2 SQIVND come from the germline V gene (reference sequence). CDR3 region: CASSIPGRTQQPQHF. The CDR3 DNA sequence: TGTGCCAGTAGTATCCCAGGGCGGACCCAACAGCCCCAGCATTTT.

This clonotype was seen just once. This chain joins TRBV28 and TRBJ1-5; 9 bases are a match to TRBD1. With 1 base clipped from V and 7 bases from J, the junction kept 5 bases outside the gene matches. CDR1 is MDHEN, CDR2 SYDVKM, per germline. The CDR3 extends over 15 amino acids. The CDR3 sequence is CASSLSGQGKQPQHF. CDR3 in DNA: TGTGCCAGCAGTTTATCCGGACAGGGGAAACAGCCCCAGCATTTT.

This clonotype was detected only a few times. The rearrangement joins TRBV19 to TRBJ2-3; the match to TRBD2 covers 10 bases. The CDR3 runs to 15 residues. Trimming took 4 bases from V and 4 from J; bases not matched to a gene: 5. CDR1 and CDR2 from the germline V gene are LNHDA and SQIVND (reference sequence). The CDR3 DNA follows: TGTGCCAGTAGTAGCCTAGCGGGAGTTTCAGATACGCAGTATTTT. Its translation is CASSSLAGVSDTQYF.

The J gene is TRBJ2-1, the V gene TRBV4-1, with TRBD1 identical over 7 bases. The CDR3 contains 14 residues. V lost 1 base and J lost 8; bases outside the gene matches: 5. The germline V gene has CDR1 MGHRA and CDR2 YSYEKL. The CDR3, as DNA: TGCGCCAGCAGCCAAGTTGCAGGGGGTGATGAGCAGTTCTTC. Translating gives CASSQVAGGDEQFF.

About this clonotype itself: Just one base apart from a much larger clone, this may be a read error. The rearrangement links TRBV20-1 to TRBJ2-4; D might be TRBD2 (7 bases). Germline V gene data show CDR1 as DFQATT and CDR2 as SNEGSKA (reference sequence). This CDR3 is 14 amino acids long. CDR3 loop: CSARGGGMYDEQCF. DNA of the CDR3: TGCAGTGCTAGAGGGGGGGGCATGTACGACGAGCAGTGCTTC.